The 4 T cell receptor beta chains below were found in one sample sequenced in a study of T cells after posttransplantation cyclophosphamide. Treatment was busulfan-fludarabine conditioning, a marrow graft, and cyclophosphamide on days +3 and +4. Assay used: immunoSEQ multiplex PCR; TCRdb lists only in-frame clones, some missing. The table includes roughly 4,600 clones, around 82% detected once. Sequenced here: PBMCs, sampled 86 days after allogeneic stem cell transplant with posttransplant cyclophosphamide. These TCRs come from a male patient in his 50s who received an allogeneic stem cell transplant from an unrelated donor, was CMV-positive, and had acute GVHD only. The graft donor may account for some of the T cells.

The V call is TRBV10-3, the J call TRBJ1-6; possibly TRBD1 for D (6 bases). CDR1 is ENHRY and CDR2 is SYGVKD in the germline V gene. V was cut by 0 bases and J by 2 bases, with 8 bases left in between. The CDR3 sequence is 16 residues long. This CDR3 reads CAISESKGAYNSPLHF. Here the CDR3 DNA reads TGTGCCATCAGTGAGTCGAAGGGGGCCTATAATTCACCCCTCCACTTT.

The CDR3 DNA reads as TGTGCCATTACGACAGGGGGTGCGAACACTGAAGCTTTCTTT. Encoded protein: CAITTGGANTEAFF. The chain links TRBV10-3 to TRBJ1-1, with 9 bases that match TRBD1. V gave up 9 bases and J gave up 1 base; unmatched junction bases: 6. CDR1 and CDR2 (germline): ENHRY, SYGVKD. This CDR3 has 14 residues.

The gene calls are TRBV6-4 and TRBJ1-6; D uncertain. The CDR3 length is 14 residues. Looked up from germline, CDR1 is MRHNA and CDR2 is SNTAGT. V lost 3 bases to trimming and J lost 8 bases, with 11 bases between them. The CDR3 protein is CASSELDGDSPLHF. The CDR3 DNA follows: TGTGCCAGCAGTGAATTAGACGGGGATTCACCCCTCCACTTT.

This chain uses TRBV30 with TRBJ1-4, with a tentative D call TRBD1 (5 bases). CDR1 is GTSNPN, CDR2 SVGIG, per germline (reference sequence). The CDR3 extends over 15 amino acids. V lost 5 bases and J lost 7, with 20 bases in between. The CDR3 coding sequence is TGTGCCTGGGAAAGGATGGGGGGTTCGGGTGAAAAACTGTTTTTT. Protein sequence: CAWERMGGSGEKLFF.